What follows are 26 T cell receptor beta chains derived from one specimen sequenced in a study of blood T cell repertoires in COVID-19. The data were produced by immunoSEQ multiplex PCR, yet TCRdb's version contains in-frame clones alone and is incomplete. Of about 250,000 clones detected, 70% to 90% appear once; the ten largest clones hold 3%. Sequencing was carried out using peripheral blood. Source of these receptors: a young man with active or convalescent COVID-19.

This chain links TRBV11-2 with TRBJ1-5; 12 nucleotides match TRBD1. This CDR3 has 16 residues. Germline V gene sequence: CDR1 SGHAT, CDR2 FQNNGV. V dropped 3 bases and J dropped 5; count of bases not matched to a gene: 5. The CDR3 spells CASSFDGTGGDQPQHF. CDR3 DNA sequence: TGTGCCAGCAGCTTTGATGGGACAGGGGGCGATCAGCCCCAGCATTTT.

This chain joins TRBV12-3 or TRBV12-4 and TRBJ1-1, with a tentative D call TRBD1 (6 bases). The ends were cut back, 7 bases at V and 7 bases at J, with 16 bases in the middle. This CDR3 region has 13 residues. The CDR3 DNA is TGTGCCAGCATTCAGGGGCCGCCAAGTGAAGCTTTCTTT. This sequence encodes CASIQGPPSEAFF.

This chain links TRBV6-5 with TRBJ1-1; TRBD1 is a possible D gene (6 bases). Germline assignment: CDR1 MNHEY and CDR2 SVGAGI. Trimming shortened V by 10 bases and J by 8 bases, and 17 bases separated the two germline ends. The CDR3 is made up of 12 amino acids. The CDR3 sequence: CAIKGVGTEAFF. CDR3 coding DNA: TGTGCCATCAAAGGCGTCGGGACAGAAGCTTTCTTT.

V and J are TRBV10-3 and TRBJ1-1, with no clear D. This CDR3 is built from 12 residues. The germline V and J ends were trimmed by 10 bases and 0 bases, with 9 bases remaining between them. Germline V CDR1 and CDR2: ENHRY, SYGVKD. The CDR3 nucleotides read TGTGCCACTCGGGATGTGAACACTGAAGCTTTCTTT. This encodes CATRDVNTEAFF.

This clone was seen only a few times. This chain links TRBV4-2 with TRBJ1-2; D is unresolved. CDR3 length: 13 amino acids. Germline CDR1 and CDR2: LGHNA and YNFKEQ. With 4 bases removed from V and 3 bases from J, the gap between germline ends came to 9 bases. As DNA, the CDR3 is TGTGCCAGCAGCCGGACGGGAGACTATGGCTACACCTTC. It is translated as CASSRTGDYGYTF.

This rearrangement joins TRBV11-3 to TRBJ2-3; TRBD2 matches 13 bases. The CDR3 loop spans 16 amino acids. The junction had 4 bases not matched to a gene; V was cut back by 5 bases and J by 2 bases. Germline V gene data show CDR1 as SGHNT and CDR2 as YENEEA. The CDR3 region has the DNA TGTGCCAGCAGCCTGGGACTAGCGGGATCCACAGATACGCAGTATTTT. It codes for CASSLGLAGSTDTQYF.

The V gene is TRBV24-1, the J gene TRBJ1-4, with 7 bases matching TRBD1. Germline CDR1 is KGHDR and CDR2 is SFDVKD. CDR3 length: 15 residues. The V gene end was trimmed by 3 bases and the J gene end by 2 bases; junction bases not matched to a gene: 2. CDR3 loop: CATSDGTDTNEKLFF. The CDR3 nucleotides are TGTGCCACCAGTGATGGGACAGACACTAATGAAAAACTGTTTTTT.

This chain links TRBV6-5 with TRBJ2-1, with TRBD2 matching over 10 bases. V shed 7 bases and J 4 bases; nucleotides not matched to a gene: 4. Germline CDR1 and CDR2: MNHEY and SVGAGI. The CDR3 runs 14 residues. The CDR3, as DNA: TGTGCCAGCACCGGGACTAGCGCATACAATGAGCAGTTCTTC. Translation gives CASTGTSAYNEQFF.

The chain recombines TRBV21-1 with TRBJ1-3; the listed D gene, TRBD1, was not tested against the DNA. TRBV21-1 is shown as a pseudogene. The CDR3 contains 16 residues. CDR3 sequence: CASAPGKGAVGNTIYF. In nucleotides, the CDR3 is TGTGCCAGCGCCCCGGGGAAGGGGGCTGTTGGAAACACCATATATTTT.

The CDR3 DNA reads TGTGCCAGCAGCTTCGGGGGTAGGTTAGCAGATACGCAGTATTTT. It codes for CASSFGGRLADTQYF. This chain links TRBV11-2 with TRBJ2-3; possible D gene TRBD2, 6 bases. CDR1 is SGHAT and CDR2 is FQNNGV in the germline V gene. Trimming removed 3 bases from V and 4 bases from J, with 14 bases in between. This CDR3 spans 15 amino acids. Based on the CDR3 plus reference TRBV11-2 and TRBJ2-3, the full variable domain is EAGVAQSPRYKIIEKRQSVAFWCNPISGHATLYWYQQILGQGPKLLIQFQNNGVVDDSQLPKDRFSAERLKGVDSTLKIQPAKLEDSAVYLCASSFGGRLADTQYFGPGTRLTVL.

V gene TRBV24-1 combines with J gene TRBJ2-2; 8 positions match TRBD1. V dropped 11 bases and J dropped 1; count of bases not matched to a gene: 5. The CDR3 spans 14 residues. Germline V gene data show CDR1 as KGHDR and CDR2 as SFDVKD. This CDR3 reads CANDRGGNTGELFF. As DNA, the CDR3 is TGTGCCAACGACAGGGGAGGGAACACCGGGGAGCTGTTTTTT.

The chain joins TRBV10-3 to TRBJ2-2; D might be TRBD1 (5 bases). V was clipped by 6 bases and J by 2 bases, with 7 bases between them. Germline V lookup: CDR1 ENHRY, CDR2 SYGVKD. The CDR3 is made up of 13 amino acids. CDR3 protein: CAIRGVNTGELFF. The CDR3 coding sequence is TGTGCCATCAGAGGGGTTAACACCGGGGAGCTGTTTTTT.

The chain uses TRBV7-2 and TRBJ2-1, with TRBD1 matching 8 bases. The germline CDR1 and CDR2 sequences are SGHTA and FQGNSA. V dropped 6 bases and J dropped 6; count of bases not matched to a gene: 13. CDR3 size: 16 residues. The CDR3 loop is CASRPPGQAIGNEQFF. CDR3 sequence (DNA): TGTGCCAGCAGGCCTCCGGGACAGGCCATCGGCAATGAGCAGTTCTTC.

The CDR3 reads CASSLAPVGGDLYGYTF. CDR3 nucleotides: TGCGCCAGCAGCTTGGCCCCCGTTGGGGGCGACCTCTATGGCTACACCTTC. The rearrangement joins TRBV5-1 to TRBJ1-2; D may be TRBD1 (6 bases). The CDR3 has 17 residues. Germline loops: CDR1 SGHRS, CDR2 YFSETQ. Trimming left V 0 bases short and J 4 bases short, with 19 bases between.

The gene calls are TRBV7-2 and TRBJ2-7; 13 bases are a match to TRBD2. The CDR3 spans 18 residues. V dropped 0 bases and J dropped 4; count of bases not matched to a gene: 9. In germline, CDR1 is SGHTA, CDR2 FQGNSA. CDR3 sequence reads: CASSLALTSGGAEYEQYF. CDR3 nucleotides: TGTGCCAGCAGCTTAGCGCTTACTAGCGGGGGGGCGGAATACGAGCAGTACTTC.

V is TRBV18 and J is TRBJ1-1; TRBD1 might be the D (6 bases). The CDR3 spans 15 residues. Trimming shortened V by 3 bases and J by 1 base, and 12 bases separated the two germline ends. The germline V gene encodes CDR1 KGHSH and CDR2 LQKENI. CDR3 bases: TGTGCCAGCTCACCTTACCGGGACAAGAACACTGAAGCTTTCTTT. Translated, it gives CASSPYRDKNTEAFF.

The chain is built from TRBV29-1 and TRBJ1-1; 7 bases are shared with TRBD1. Germline V gene sequence: CDR1 SQVTM, CDR2 ANQGSEA. V was pared by 6 bases and J by 5 bases, with 9 bases of the junction left unmatched. This CDR3 is built from 13 residues. CDR3 in amino acids: CSVSSGGKTEAFF. The CDR3 nucleotides read TGCAGCGTCTCATCAGGGGGGAAAACTGAAGCTTTCTTT.

CDR3 protein: CATSDYIGELFF. CDR3 coding DNA: TGTGCCACCAGTGATTATATCGGGGAGCTGTTTTTT. The chain couples TRBV24-1 to TRBJ2-2; D remains ambiguous. CDR3 size: 12 residues. V was shortened by 2 bases and J by 7 bases, with 4 bases between the two germline ends. The V gene's germline CDR1 is KGHDR and CDR2 SFDVKD.

The rearrangement uses TRBV7-2 and TRBJ1-2; 8 bases are shared with TRBD1. This CDR3 comprises 14 residues. The junction had 6 bases not matched to a gene; V was cut back by 5 bases and J by 4 bases. In germline, CDR1 is SGHTA, CDR2 FQGNSA. In DNA, the CDR3 is TGTGCCAGCAGCCAGGACAGGGTGGGCTATGGCTACACCTTC. Protein sequence: CASSQDRVGYGYTF.

V usage is TRBV29-1 and J usage is TRBJ2-7; 7 bases are a match to TRBD2. Trimming took 3 bases from V and 2 from J; bases not matched to a gene: 4. This CDR3 is 13 amino acids long. Germline loops: CDR1 SQVTM, CDR2 ANQGSEA. The CDR3 DNA follows: TGCAGCGTTGAGGGGGGGAGTCCCTACGAGCAGTACTTC. Amino acids: CSVEGGSPYEQYF.

The gene calls are TRBV7-2 and TRBJ2-4; 11 bases line up with TRBD2. Unmatched junction bases numbered 8, after V lost 5 bases and J lost 8 bases. CDR1 and CDR2 (germline): SGHTA, FQGNSA. The CDR3 contains 15 residues. The CDR3: CASSLTTSGIDIQYF. The CDR3 nucleotides are TGTGCCAGCAGCCTCACGACTAGCGGGATCGACATTCAGTACTTC.

The genes are TRBV5-1 and TRBJ2-7; 7 positions match TRBD1. The germline CDR1 and CDR2 sequences are SGHRS and YFSETQ. The CDR3 is 17 residues long. V was pared by 3 bases and J by 0 bases, with 12 bases of the junction left unmatched. The chain's CDR3 is CASSSGWDSLHSYEQYF. Here the CDR3 DNA reads TGCGCCAGCAGCTCTGGCTGGGACAGCCTTCACTCCTACGAGCAGTACTTC.

The rearrangement uses TRBV28 and TRBJ1-2; D is unclear. The CDR3 runs 15 residues. V lost 3 bases and J 5 bases, leaving 16 bases between the germline ends. In germline, CDR1 is MDHEN, CDR2 SYDVKM. CDR3 residues: CASSFSPPRPYGYTF. The CDR3 DNA reads TGTGCCAGCAGTTTTTCCCCCCCTAGGCCTTATGGCTACACCTTC.

This chain joins TRBV19 and TRBJ2-3, with a weak D call TRBD1 (6 bases). Trimming shortened V by 2 bases and J by 3 bases, and 18 bases separated the two germline ends. Germline values: CDR1 LNHDA, CDR2 SQIVND (reference sequence). The CDR3 covers 17 residues. The CDR3 protein is CASSINLGRGITDTQYF. CDR3 bases: TGTGCCAGTAGTATAAATCTCGGCAGGGGTATAACAGATACGCAGTATTTT.

V and J are TRBV15 and TRBJ2-2; TRBD2 agrees at 7 bases. Germline CDR1 reads LNHNV; CDR2 reads YYDKDF (reference sequence). With V trimmed by 8 bases and J by 2 bases, 8 bases remained unmatched. CDR3 length: 15 residues. The CDR3 region has the DNA TGTGCCACCGAGTCCGGGGGGAGAAACACCGGGGAGCTGTTTTTT. It encodes CATESGGRNTGELFF. Based on the CDR3 plus reference TRBV15 and TRBJ2-2, the full variable domain is DAMVIQNPRYQVTQFGKPVTLSCSQTLNHNVMYWYQQKSSQAPKLLFHYYDKDFNNEADTPDNFQSRRPNTSFCFLDIRSPGLGDTAMYLCATESGGRNTGELFFGEGSRLTVL.

The chain carries TRBV6-2 or TRBV6-3 and TRBJ1-5; D is uncertain. The germline gives CDR1 MNHEY, CDR2 SVGEGT. The CDR3 has 14 residues. The ends were cut back, 5 bases at V and 0 bases at J, with 8 bases in the middle. Here the CDR3 DNA reads TGTGCCAGCAGTCGGCAGGCTAGCAATCAGCCCCAGCATTTT. Amino acid sequence: CASSRQASNQPQHF.